One sample yielded the 11 T cell receptor beta chains listed below, sequenced in a study of Ad26.COV2.S vaccination and SARS-CoV-2 variants. Treatment meaning: 19 received Ad26.COV2.S at low or high dose, single or two shots; 5 received placebo; per-sample allocation not given. Specimen acquisition occurred on day 63 following the initial vaccine or placebo injection. Assay: immunoSEQ multiplex PCR; the TCRdb copy retains only in-frame clones and omits some. This table holds 400,000 to 450,000 clones, around 92% found once. The specimen comprised peripheral blood, sampled in a trial of Ad26.COV2.S vaccine versus placebo. The receptors were sampled from a person between 18 and 59 years old who received the Ad26.COV2.S COVID-19 vaccine or a placebo.

This clone appeared a single time. The V call is TRBV7-2, the J call TRBJ2-7, with a tentative D call TRBD2 (5 bases). CDR1 is SGHTA, CDR2 FQGNSA, per germline. The ends were cut back, 5 bases at V and 0 bases at J, with 11 bases in the middle. The CDR3 has 14 amino acids. The CDR3 region has the DNA TGTGCCAGCAGCCACAACGGGGACTCCTACGAGCAGTACTTC. It yields the protein CASSHNGDSYEQYF.

This chain connects TRBV7-2 to TRBJ2-1; D may correspond to TRBD1 or TRBD2 (5 bases each). Trimming shortened V by 1 base and J by 7 bases, and 14 bases separated the two germline ends. This CDR3 spans 15 amino acids. Germline CDR1 reads SGHTA; CDR2 reads FQGNSA. The CDR3 region is CASSLVGDGSNEQFF. Here the CDR3 DNA reads TGTGCCAGCAGCTTAGTCGGGGACGGCTCAAATGAGCAGTTCTTC.

The J gene is TRBJ2-6, the V gene TRBV28; no firm D call. Germline loops: CDR1 MDHEN, CDR2 SYDVKM. The CDR3 length is 16 residues. The V end was cut by 4 bases, the J end by 2 bases, with 12 bases between. The CDR3 DNA is TGTGCCAGCAGTTCACGACGGGCCCCTGGGGCCAACGTCCTGACTTTC. Encoded protein: CASSSRRAPGANVLTF.

The chain has TRBV15 and TRBJ2-3, with D possibly being TRBD1 or TRBD2 (5 bases each). Germline V gives CDR1 LNHNV, CDR2 YYDKDF (reference sequence). This CDR3 spans 15 amino acids. Deletions cut 0 bases from V and 1 base from J, with 8 bases between. The CDR3 loop reads CATSRDLGGTDTQYF. The CDR3 bases are TGTGCCACCAGCAGAGATTTGGGGGGCACAGATACGCAGTATTTT.

This clone has just a few counts. V gene TRBV2 combines with J gene TRBJ2-2; D unclear. This CDR3 comprises 13 residues. Trimming cost V 10 bases and J 4 bases, with 13 bases left between them. The germline CDR1 and CDR2 sequences are SNHLY and FYNNEI. CDR3: CATTYSSTGELFF. For the CDR3, the DNA is TGTGCCACCACCTATTCGAGCACCGGGGAGCTGTTTTTT.

This chain links TRBV7-8 with TRBJ1-1; the match to TRBD1 covers 11 bases. The V gene's germline CDR1 is SGHVS and CDR2 FQNEAQ. The CDR3 runs to 19 residues. The ends lost 5 bases at V and 1 base at J; junction bases unmatched: 15. CDR3: CASSPQTSDRGLPNTEAFF. The CDR3 nucleotides are TGTGCCAGCAGCCCCCAAACCTCGGACAGGGGGCTACCGAACACTGAAGCTTTCTTT.

The genes are TRBV6-5 and TRBJ1-1, with D hard to call. V was shortened by 8 bases and J by 10 bases, with 17 bases between the two germline ends. Germline V gives CDR1 MNHEY, CDR2 SVGAGI. This CDR3 has 12 residues. CDR3 residues: CASLGTGSGAFF. DNA for the CDR3: TGTGCCAGCTTGGGTACTGGGAGCGGAGCTTTCTTT.

Here the CDR3 reads CASRKTGEETQYF. As DNA, the CDR3 is TGTGCCAGCCGAAAGACAGGGGAAGAGACCCAGTACTTC. The chain is built from TRBV25-1 and TRBJ2-5; 8 nucleotides align to TRBD1. Germline V lookup: CDR1 MGHDK, CDR2 SYGVNS. The CDR3 has 13 residues. Trimming took 8 bases from V and 3 from J; bases not matched to a gene: 5.

This clone was counted once. The V call is TRBV5-8, the J call TRBJ2-7; D remains unclear. The CDR3 has 11 residues. Germline CDR1 is SGHTS and CDR2 is YDEGEE. Trimming took 3 bases from V and 2 from J, leaving 3 bases between them. The CDR3 bases are TGTGCCAGCAGCTCTGCCTACGAGCAGTACTTC. It translates to CASSSAYEQYF.

This chain connects TRBV4-1 to TRBJ2-3; D is unclear. CDR3 size: 14 residues. V shed 3 bases and J shed 1 base, with 8 bases lying between them. The germline gives CDR1 MGHRA, CDR2 YSYEKL. The CDR3 DNA sequence: TGCGCCAGCAGCCACTTCTCTGGCACAGATACGCAGTATTTT. This sequence encodes CASSHFSGTDTQYF.

The CDR3 DNA sequence: TGTGCCAGCAGCCCCGGACTGGTTCAAGAGACCCAGTACTTC. Its translation is CASSPGLVQETQYF. The V and J genes are TRBV7-2 and TRBJ2-5, with D possibly matching TRBD2 (5 bases). The CDR3 runs 14 residues. Looked up from germline, CDR1 is SGHTA and CDR2 is FQGNSA. V shed 5 bases and J shed 2 bases, with 12 bases lying between them.